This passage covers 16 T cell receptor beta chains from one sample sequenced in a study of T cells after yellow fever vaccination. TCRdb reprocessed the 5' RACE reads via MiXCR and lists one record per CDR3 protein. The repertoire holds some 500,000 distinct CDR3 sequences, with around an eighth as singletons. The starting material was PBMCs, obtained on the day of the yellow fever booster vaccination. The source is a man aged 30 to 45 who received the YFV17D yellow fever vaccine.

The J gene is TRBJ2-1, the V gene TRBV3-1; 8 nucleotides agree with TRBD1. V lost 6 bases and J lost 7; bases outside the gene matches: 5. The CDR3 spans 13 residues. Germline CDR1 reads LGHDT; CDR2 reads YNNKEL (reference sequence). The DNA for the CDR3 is TGTGCCAGCAGTCCCAGGGGGCAGAATGAGCAGTTCTTC. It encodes CASSPRGQNEQFF.

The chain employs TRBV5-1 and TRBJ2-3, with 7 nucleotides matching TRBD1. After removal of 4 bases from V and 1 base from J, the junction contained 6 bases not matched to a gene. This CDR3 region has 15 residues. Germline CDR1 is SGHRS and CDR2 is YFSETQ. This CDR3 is CASSQGDSRTDTQYF. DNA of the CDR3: TGCGCCAGCAGCCAAGGGGACAGCCGCACAGATACGCAGTATTTT.

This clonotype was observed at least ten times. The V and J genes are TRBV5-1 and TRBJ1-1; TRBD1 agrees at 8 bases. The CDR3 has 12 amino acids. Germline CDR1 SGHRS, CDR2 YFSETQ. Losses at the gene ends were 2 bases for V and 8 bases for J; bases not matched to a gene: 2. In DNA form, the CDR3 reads TGCGCCAGCAGCTTAGGACAGGGAGAAGCTTTCTTT. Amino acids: CASSLGQGEAFF.

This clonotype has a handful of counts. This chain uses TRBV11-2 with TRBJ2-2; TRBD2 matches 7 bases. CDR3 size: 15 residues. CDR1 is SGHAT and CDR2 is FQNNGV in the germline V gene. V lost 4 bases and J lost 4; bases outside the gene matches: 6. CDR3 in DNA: TGTGCCAGCAGCTACAGGACTAGGGCCACCGGGGAGCTGTTTTTT. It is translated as CASSYRTRATGELFF.

The CDR3 sequence: CASIPNLSGRIGEQYF. The CDR3 DNA is TGTGCCAGCATCCCGAACCTTAGCGGGAGGATAGGCGAGCAGTACTTC. This chain links TRBV6-2 or TRBV6-3 with TRBJ2-7, with 10 bases fitting TRBD2. V shed 7 bases and J 6 bases; nucleotides not matched to a gene: 15. The CDR3 spans 16 residues. Germline V CDR1 and CDR2: MNHEY, SVGEGT.

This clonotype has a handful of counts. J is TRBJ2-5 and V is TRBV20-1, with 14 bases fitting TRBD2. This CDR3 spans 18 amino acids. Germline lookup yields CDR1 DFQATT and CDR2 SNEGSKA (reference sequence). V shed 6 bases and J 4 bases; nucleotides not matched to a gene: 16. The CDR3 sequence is CSAGGPQGLAGDVETQYF. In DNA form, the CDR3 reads TGCAGTGCCGGCGGGCCTCAGGGACTAGCGGGAGATGTAGAGACCCAGTACTTC.

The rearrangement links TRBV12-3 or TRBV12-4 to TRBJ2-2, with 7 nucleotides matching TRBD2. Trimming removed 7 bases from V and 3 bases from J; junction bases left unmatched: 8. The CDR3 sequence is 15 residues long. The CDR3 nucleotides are TGTGCCAGCACCGGCGGGAGCAGCTACACCGGGGAGCTGTTTTTT. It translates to CASTGGSSYTGELFF.

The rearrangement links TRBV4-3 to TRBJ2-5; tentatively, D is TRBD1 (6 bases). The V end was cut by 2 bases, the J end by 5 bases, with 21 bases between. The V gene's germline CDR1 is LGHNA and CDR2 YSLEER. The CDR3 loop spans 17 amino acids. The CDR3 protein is CASSQHTPGQLGETQYF. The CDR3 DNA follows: TGCGCCAGCAGCCAACATACACCGGGACAATTGGGGGAGACCCAGTACTTC.

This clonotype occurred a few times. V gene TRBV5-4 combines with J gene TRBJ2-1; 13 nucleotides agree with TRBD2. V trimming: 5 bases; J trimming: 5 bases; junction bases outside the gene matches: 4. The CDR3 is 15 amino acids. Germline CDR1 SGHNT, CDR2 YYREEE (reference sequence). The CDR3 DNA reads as TGTGCCAGCAGGGTGGGACTAGCGGGAAACAATGAGCAGTTCTTC. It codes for CASRVGLAGNNEQFF.

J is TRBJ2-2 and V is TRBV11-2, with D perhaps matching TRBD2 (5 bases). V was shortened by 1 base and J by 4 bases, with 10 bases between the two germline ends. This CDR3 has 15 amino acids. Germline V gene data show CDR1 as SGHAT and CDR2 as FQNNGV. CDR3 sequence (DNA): TGTGCCAGCAGCTTAGGAGGGTTCCCCACCGGGGAGCTGTTTTTT. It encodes CASSLGGFPTGELFF.

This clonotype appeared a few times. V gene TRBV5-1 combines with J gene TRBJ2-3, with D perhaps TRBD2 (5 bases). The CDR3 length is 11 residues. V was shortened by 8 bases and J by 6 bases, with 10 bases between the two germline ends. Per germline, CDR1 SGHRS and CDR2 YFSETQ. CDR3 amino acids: CASEGSDTQYF. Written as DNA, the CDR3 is TGCGCCAGTGAGGGCTCCGATACGCAGTATTTT.

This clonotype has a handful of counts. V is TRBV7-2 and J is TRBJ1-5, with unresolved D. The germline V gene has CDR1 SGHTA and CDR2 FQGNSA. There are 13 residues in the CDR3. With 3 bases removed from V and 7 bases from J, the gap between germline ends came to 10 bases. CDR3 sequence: CASSFVRSQPQHF. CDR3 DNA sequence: TGTGCCAGCAGCTTTGTCCGGTCGCAGCCCCAGCATTTT.

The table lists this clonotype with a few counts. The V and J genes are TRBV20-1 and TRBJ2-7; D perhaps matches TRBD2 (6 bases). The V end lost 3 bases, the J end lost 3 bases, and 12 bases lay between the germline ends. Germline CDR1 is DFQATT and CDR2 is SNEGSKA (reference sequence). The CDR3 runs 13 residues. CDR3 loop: CSASGSGGYEQYF. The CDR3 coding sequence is TGCAGTGCTAGCGGGAGTGGGGGCTACGAGCAGTACTTC.

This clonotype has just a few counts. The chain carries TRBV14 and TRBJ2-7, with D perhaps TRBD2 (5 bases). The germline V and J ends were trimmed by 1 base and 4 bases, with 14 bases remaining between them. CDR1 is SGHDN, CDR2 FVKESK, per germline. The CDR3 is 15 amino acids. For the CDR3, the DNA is TGTGCCAGCAGCCAAGCAAGTGGACTTCCATACGAGCAGTACTTC. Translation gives CASSQASGLPYEQYF. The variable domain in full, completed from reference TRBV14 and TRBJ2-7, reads EAGVTQFPSHSVIEKGQTVTLRCDPISGHDNLYWYRRVMGKEIKFLLHFVKESKQDESGMPNNRFLAERTGGTYSTLKVQPAELEDSGVYFCASSQASGLPYEQYFGPGTRLTVT.

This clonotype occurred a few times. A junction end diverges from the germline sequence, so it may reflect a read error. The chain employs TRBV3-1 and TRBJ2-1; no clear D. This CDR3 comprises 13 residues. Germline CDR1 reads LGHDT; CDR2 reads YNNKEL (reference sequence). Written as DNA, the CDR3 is TGTGCCAGCAGCCACCAAGGAGTGCCCAGTGCGATCTTC. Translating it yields CASSHQGVPSAIF.

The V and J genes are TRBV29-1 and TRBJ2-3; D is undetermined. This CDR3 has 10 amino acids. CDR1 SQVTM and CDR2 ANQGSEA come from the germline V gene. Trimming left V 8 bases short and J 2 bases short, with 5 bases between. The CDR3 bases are TGCAGCCCTTCCACAGATACGCAGTATTTT. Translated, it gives CSPSTDTQYF.